Listed here are 25 T cell receptor beta chains from one sample, sequenced in a study of shared clonotypes between healthy human individuals. TCRdb's table, derived via immunoSEQ multiplex PCR, lists solely in-frame clones and lacks some. The table lists just over 2,000,000 clones, 90% to 95% of them singletons. The specimen sequenced was naive CD4+ T cells sorted from blood. The subset denotes: CD45RA+ positively selected. These receptors all stem from a man between 18 and 29 years old in good health.

The chain recombines TRBV7-9 with TRBJ1-1; D might be TRBD1 (5 bases). The CDR3 consists of 12 residues. CDR1 SEHNR and CDR2 FQNEAQ come from the germline V gene (reference sequence). V lost 6 bases to trimming and J lost 8 bases, with 13 bases between them. The CDR3 nucleotides read TGTGCCAGCAGTTCTCGACAGTCCGAAGCTTTCTTT. It yields the protein CASSSRQSEAFF. Combining the CDR3 with reference TRBV7-9 and TRBJ1-1 gives the whole variable domain DTGVSQNPRHKITKRGQNVTFRCDPISEHNRLYWYRQTLGQGPEFLTYFQNEAQLEKSRLLSDRFSAERPKGSFSTLEIQRTEQGDSAMYLCASSSRQSEAFFGQGTRLTVV.

The rearrangement joins TRBV5-8 to TRBJ2-5, with 10 nucleotides matching TRBD2. Trimming removed 2 bases from V and 5 bases from J; junction bases left unmatched: 12. This CDR3 region has 17 residues. Germline V gives CDR1 SGHTS, CDR2 YDEGEE. CDR3 in amino acids: CASSFATSGVRRETQYF. Written as DNA, the CDR3 is TGTGCCAGCAGCTTCGCTACTAGCGGGGTTCGGCGGGAGACCCAGTACTTC. The full variable domain, completed using reference TRBV5-8 and TRBJ2-5, is EAGVTQSPTHLIKTRGQQATLRCSPISGHTSVYWYQQALGLGLQFLLWYDEGEERNRGNFPPRFSGRQFPNYSSELNVNALELEDSALYLCASSFATSGVRRETQYFGPGTRLLVL.

The rearrangement uses TRBV7-6 and TRBJ2-7, with D possibly TRBD1 on 5 matching bases. Trimming removed 1 base from V and 2 bases from J, with 9 bases in between. Germline V CDR1 and CDR2: SGHVS, FNYEAQ. The CDR3 is 14 amino acids. CDR3 loop: CASSLGGQTYEQYF. The CDR3 DNA is TGTGCCAGCAGCTTAGGAGGACAAACCTACGAGCAGTACTTC.

This chain joins TRBV11-2 and TRBJ2-3; 7 bases align to TRBD2. The CDR3 is 14 residues long. The V and J ends lost 5 bases and 0 bases, in that order; junction bases with no gene match: 2. The V gene's germline CDR1 is SGHAT and CDR2 FQNNGV. CDR3 nucleotides: TGTGCCAGCAGCATTAGCGGGAGCACAGATACGCAGTATTTT. This translates into CASSISGSTDTQYF.

This chain joins TRBV11-2 and TRBJ2-1; 7 nucleotides align to TRBD2. Germline V gene lookup returns CDR1 SGHAT and CDR2 FQNNGV. J gave up 6 bases and V 5 bases, and 13 bases lay outside the gene matches. The CDR3 length is 16 residues. CDR3 DNA: TGTGCCAGCAGCACCCAGAGAGGGAGGGCCGTCAATGAGCAGTTCTTC. This codes for CASSTQRGRAVNEQFF.

CDR3 amino acids: CASCRGEQETQYF. DNA for the CDR3: TGTGCCAGCTGCCGGGGAGAACAAGAGACCCAGTACTTC. The chain employs TRBV11-2 and TRBJ2-5, with D tentatively TRBD2 (5 bases). This CDR3 contains 13 residues. The germline CDR1 and CDR2 sequences are SGHAT and FQNNGV. Deletions cut 8 bases from V and 2 bases from J, with 12 bases between.

About this clone itself: Germline is not matched at one junction end, which may reflect a read error. The chain has TRBV6-9 and TRBJ2-2; D may match TRBD1 or TRBD2 (5 bases each). CDR3 length: 15 amino acids. Germline values: CDR1 MNHGY, CDR2 SVAAGI. The CDR3 DNA is TGTGCCGGCAGTTACCGGGACGGATACACCGGGGAGCTGTTTTTT. This codes for CAGSYRDGYTGELFF.

Turning to this clone: Other DNA sequences of this sample code for an identical CDR3. The chain employs TRBV27 and TRBJ1-6, with a possible D match to TRBD1 (6 bases). Trimming removed 3 bases from V and 10 bases from J, with 7 bases in between. CDR3 length: 12 residues. Germline CDR1 and CDR2: MNHEY and SMNVEV (reference sequence). The CDR3 is CASSLTGSPLHF. CDR3 bases: TGTGCCAGCAGTTTGACAGGATCACCCCTCCACTTT.

The rearrangement uses TRBV4-1 and TRBJ1-4, with no clear D. The germline CDR1 and CDR2 sequences are MGHRA and YSYEKL. This CDR3 has 17 residues. V gave up 3 bases and J gave up 0 bases, with 14 bases separating them. Written as DNA, the CDR3 is TGCGCCAGCAGCCATCTCTCGATTCTTTCAACTAATGAAAAACTGTTTTTT. Encoded protein: CASSHLSILSTNEKLFF.

The count of this clone is one. The rearrangement links TRBV5-1 to TRBJ2-7; 8 bases are shared with TRBD2. The junction had 5 bases not matched to a gene; V was cut back by 4 bases and J by 2 bases. Germline CDR1 reads SGHRS; CDR2 reads YFSETQ. This CDR3 comprises 14 residues. The CDR3 spells CASSKTSETYEQYF. In nucleotides, the CDR3 is TGCGCCAGCAGCAAGACTAGCGAGACCTACGAGCAGTACTTC.

As regards this clone: Other DNA sequences from this sample encode an identical CDR3 as well. V usage is TRBV18 and J usage is TRBJ2-5; weak D call: TRBD2 (5 bases). This CDR3 contains 14 residues. Germline values: CDR1 KGHSH, CDR2 LQKENI. The V end lost 3 bases, the J end lost 1 base, and 9 bases lay between the germline ends. The CDR3: CASSPPAGQETQYF. In DNA, the CDR3 is TGTGCCAGCTCACCCCCGGCGGGCCAAGAGACCCAGTACTTC.

V and J are TRBV2 and TRBJ1-5; D gene unclear. The CDR3 has 12 residues. V shed 5 bases and J shed 6 bases, with 8 bases lying between them. Germline lookup yields CDR1 SNHLY and CDR2 FYNNEI. CDR3 protein: CASSISSQPQHF. The CDR3 DNA is TGTGCCAGCAGTATTTCCAGTCAGCCCCAGCATTTT.

This chain links TRBV5-6 with TRBJ1-2, with unresolved D. CDR3 size: 11 residues. The V and J ends lost 4 bases and 7 bases respectively, with 8 bases between them. CDR1 and CDR2 (germline): SGHDT, YYEEEE. CDR3 nucleotide sequence: TGTGCCAGCAGCATAGCAGGTGGCTACACCTTC. This sequence encodes CASSIAGGYTF.

The genes are TRBV7-9 and TRBJ1-4; TRBD1 matches at 7 bases. In germline, CDR1 is SEHNR, CDR2 FQNEAQ (reference sequence). The CDR3 is 18 amino acids. V lost 5 bases, J lost 7 bases, and 19 bases stayed unmatched. DNA for the CDR3: TGTGCCAGCAGCCCGAACCGGCCCCAGGGCCCAGGGGGTGAAAAACTGTTTTTT. Translating it yields CASSPNRPQGPGGEKLFF.

Worth noting for this clone: The sample has other DNA sequences that encode this CDR3 too. CDR3 in amino acids: CASSLGGSQETQYF. In DNA, the CDR3 is TGCGCCAGCAGCTTGGGAGGGTCCCAAGAGACCCAGTACTTC. The chain joins TRBV5-1 to TRBJ2-5; maybe TRBD2 (5 bases). The CDR3 covers 14 residues. Trimming removed 0 bases at V and 1 base at J, with 7 bases between. Germline V gene data show CDR1 as SGHRS and CDR2 as YFSETQ.

This chain joins TRBV5-1 and TRBJ2-7; maybe TRBD1 (6 bases). V gave up 2 bases and J gave up 3 bases, with 9 bases separating them. Germline loops: CDR1 SGHRS, CDR2 YFSETQ. This CDR3 has 13 amino acids. CDR3 region: CASSFGQIYEQYF. CDR3 nucleotide sequence: TGCGCCAGCAGCTTCGGACAGATCTACGAGCAGTACTTC.

This clone was counted a single time. The chain carries TRBV11-2 and TRBJ1-1, with 8 nucleotides matching TRBD1. Germline V lookup: CDR1 SGHAT, CDR2 FQNNGV. The V and J ends lost 5 bases and 0 bases, in that order; junction bases with no gene match: 5. The CDR3 is made up of 15 amino acids. The CDR3 DNA reads TGTGCCAGCAGCCCGAAGACAGGGGTGAACACTGAAGCTTTCTTT. As protein: CASSPKTGVNTEAFF.

This clone has a single count. The chain joins TRBV9 to TRBJ2-3; 8 positions match TRBD2. The CDR3 runs 16 residues. Germline loops: CDR1 SGDLS, CDR2 YYNGEE. The V and J ends lost 0 bases and 2 bases, in that order; junction bases with no gene match: 5. CDR3 nucleotides: TGTGCCAGCAGCGTAGGGGTAGCGGGACCCACAGATACGCAGTATTTT. Protein sequence: CASSVGVAGPTDTQYF.

The chain has TRBV5-1 and TRBJ2-1, with 8 bases fitting TRBD1. CDR1 and CDR2 (germline): SGHRS, YFSETQ. Germline trimming cut 6 bases from V and 7 bases from J; bases unmatched to any gene: 12. This CDR3 comprises 15 residues. The CDR3 loop is CASKVMQGARNEQFF. In DNA form, the CDR3 reads TGCGCCAGCAAAGTAATGCAGGGGGCTCGGAATGAGCAGTTCTTC.

The chain joins TRBV7-2 to TRBJ1-2, with D maybe TRBD1 (5 bases). The CDR3 runs 14 residues. Germline V CDR1 and CDR2: SGHTA, FQGNSA. Trimming shortened V by 1 base and J by 7 bases, and 13 bases separated the two germline ends. The CDR3 here is CASSLGRVGGGYTF. The DNA for the CDR3 is TGTGCCAGCAGCTTAGGCAGGGTTGGTGGTGGCTACACCTTC.

The J gene is TRBJ2-7, the V gene TRBV19, with TRBD2 matching over 8 bases. The CDR3 sequence is 16 residues long. The germline gives CDR1 LNHDA, CDR2 SQIVND (reference sequence). The V gene end was trimmed by 0 bases and the J gene end by 2 bases; junction bases not matched to a gene: 6. CDR3: CASSIDLSGGPYEQYF. The CDR3 bases are TGTGCCAGTAGTATAGATCTATCGGGAGGGCCCTACGAGCAGTACTTC.

This clone was detected only once. V usage is TRBV18 and J usage is TRBJ1-1, with no clear D. This CDR3 spans 15 amino acids. The germline V gene has CDR1 KGHSH and CDR2 LQKENI. The germline V and J ends were trimmed by 3 bases and 0 bases, with 11 bases remaining between them. CDR3: CASSPPSRMNTEAFF. The CDR3 bases are TGTGCCAGCTCACCCCCAAGCAGAATGAACACTGAAGCTTTCTTT.

The chain uses TRBV25-1 and TRBJ2-1, with 8 bases identical to TRBD2. The CDR3 consists of 17 residues. Germline CDR1 reads MGHDK; CDR2 reads SYGVNS. The ends lost 4 bases at V and 1 base at J; junction bases unmatched: 9. CDR3 coding DNA: TGTGCCAGCAGTGGCCGCCAGCGGGAGAAATCCTACAATGAGCAGTTCTTC. It codes for CASSGRQREKSYNEQFF.

There are a few counts of this clone. The genes are TRBV2 and TRBJ1-6; no firm D call. V was pared by 4 bases and J by 5 bases, with 9 bases between. Looked up from germline, CDR1 is SNHLY and CDR2 is FYNNEI. The length of the CDR3 is 14 residues. The CDR3 region has the DNA TGTGCCAGCAGTGGCCCTTCAAATAATTCACCCCTCCACTTT. It specifies CASSGPSNNSPLHF. The whole variable domain, filled in from reference TRBV2 and TRBJ1-6, reads EPEVTQTPSHQVTQMGQEVILRCVPISNHLYFYWYRQILGQKVEFLVSFYNNEISEKSEIFDDQFSVERPDGSNFTLKIRSTKLEDSAMYFCASSGPSNNSPLHFGNGTRLTVT.

This clone occurred once. The V gene is TRBV5-1, the J gene TRBJ2-2; D assignment may be TRBD1 or TRBD2 (5 bases each). The germline V gene encodes CDR1 SGHRS and CDR2 YFSETQ. V was shortened by 6 bases and J by 2 bases, with 8 bases between the two germline ends. This CDR3 spans 13 amino acids. CDR3 DNA: TGCGCCAGCACCGGGACCAACACCGGGGAGCTGTTTTTT. Translating it yields CASTGTNTGELFF.